This TCR beta chain was identified in a study of patients and donors after allogeneic stem cell transplantation. One entry per CDR3 protein, called by TCRdb with MiXCR from the RT-PCR reads. The sample shows 150,000 to 200,000 distinct CDR3 sequences, around 28% of them seen only once. CDR3 size: 14 residues. From germline, CDR1 is DFQATT and CDR2 SNEGSKA (reference sequence). Deletions cut 0 bases from V and 3 bases from J, with 12 bases between. Sequencing was done on a sample of blood, either unsorted or a sorted T cell fraction (not recorded which). The chain employs TRBV20-1 and TRBJ2-7, with a tentative D call TRBD1 (7 bases). The TCR originated in a human donor who was either an allogeneic HSCT recipient or a stem cell or donor lymphocyte infusion donor (not recorded which). It is not recorded whose cells these are; they may come from a transplant donor. Written as DNA, the CDR3 is TGCAGTGCTAGAGATTCTCAGGGGGGCTACGAGCAGTACTTC. As protein: CSARDSQGGYEQYF.